What follows are 7 T cell receptor beta chains derived from one specimen sequenced in a study of T cell responses to AZD1222 COVID-19 vaccine. The data were produced by immunoSEQ multiplex PCR, yet TCRdb's version contains in-frame clones alone and is incomplete. The data show 75,000 to 90,000 clones, 85% seen once. The sequencing used peripheral blood, collected on day 0 of AZD1222 vaccination. The receptors stem from an adult in good health.

The chain is built from TRBV5-1 and TRBJ2-5, with D tentatively TRBD2 (5 bases). Germline V gene lookup returns CDR1 SGHRS and CDR2 YFSETQ. The CDR3 extends over 15 amino acids. Trimming left V 0 bases short and J 4 bases short, with 13 bases between. The DNA for the CDR3 is TGCGCCAGCAGCTTGGCCGGGGATCGCAGAGAGACCCAGTACTTC. Amino acid sequence: CASSLAGDRRETQYF.

This chain joins TRBV28 and TRBJ2-7, with 12 bases lining up with TRBD2. The V gene end was trimmed by 5 bases and the J gene end by 1 base; junction bases not matched to a gene: 3. Germline V gene sequence: CDR1 MDHEN, CDR2 SYDVKM. The CDR3 sequence is 15 residues long. The CDR3 loop is CASSRTSGESYEQYF. CDR3 nucleotides: TGTGCCAGCAGTAGGACTAGCGGGGAATCCTACGAGCAGTACTTC.

CDR3 residues: CASQYLLGQGSVQYF. DNA for the CDR3: TGTGCCAGTCAATATCTTTTAGGACAGGGAAGTGTTCAGTACTTC. The chain joins TRBV19 to TRBJ2-4; 8 nucleotides line up with TRBD1. Unmatched junction bases numbered 17, after V lost 8 bases and J lost 11 bases. The CDR3 runs 15 residues. CDR1 and CDR2 (germline): LNHDA, SQIVND (reference sequence).

The rearrangement uses TRBV29-1 and TRBJ2-6, with a possible D match to TRBD1 (7 bases). Between the trimmed V and J ends, which lost 0 bases and 8 bases, there was a span of 14 bases. Per germline, CDR1 SQVTM and CDR2 ANQGSEA. This CDR3 spans 15 amino acids. The CDR3 DNA reads as TGCAGCGTTGAAGAAAGGGCAGGGGGGACCAACGTCCTGACTTTC. Its protein product is CSVEERAGGTNVLTF.

The J gene is TRBJ2-1, the V gene TRBV27; D ambiguous. The CDR3 runs to 13 residues. Germline CDR1 reads MNHEY; CDR2 reads SMNVEV (reference sequence). With 8 bases removed from V and 7 bases from J, the gap between germline ends came to 15 bases. This chain's CDR3 is CASSALGKNEQFF. CDR3 sequence (DNA): TGTGCCAGCTCGGCCTTGGGCAAAAATGAGCAGTTCTTC.

The rearrangement links TRBV4-3 to TRBJ1-4; possible D gene TRBD1, 5 bases. The V gene's germline CDR1 is LGHNA and CDR2 YSLEER. The CDR3 is made up of 13 amino acids. Trimming left V 3 bases short and J 8 bases short, with 10 bases between. The CDR3 nucleotides read TGCGCCAGCAGCCACGAAAGGGGCGAAAAACTGTTTTTT. Amino acids: CASSHERGEKLFF.

The rearrangement uses TRBV7-2 and TRBJ2-3; a weak D match, TRBD2 (6 bases). The V gene lost 4 bases and the J gene lost 5 bases, with 16 bases spanning the gap. CDR1 and CDR2 from the germline V gene are SGHTA and FQGNSA. The CDR3 extends over 15 amino acids. CDR3 bases: TGTGCCAGCAGCTACGACGGGGGATCAAGAGATACGCAGTATTTT. As protein: CASSYDGGSRDTQYF.